This entry lists 13 T cell receptor beta chains sequenced from one sample in a study of shared clonotypes between healthy human individuals. The method was immunoSEQ multiplex PCR; TCRdb's version includes in-frame clones alone and lacks a portion of them. The sample lists about 2.5 million clones; under 95% were seen once. Material for sequencing was naive CD4+ T cells from PBMCs. Documented subset: CD45RA+ positively selected. The source of these receptors is a man younger than 35 in good health. Some clones in this sample may be carry-over from other donors' samples.

The chain couples TRBV18 to TRBJ2-7, with D possibly matching TRBD2 (5 bases). The CDR3 spans 15 residues. Germline values: CDR1 KGHSH, CDR2 LQKENI. Trimming pared 3 bases from V and 5 bases from J, leaving 17 bases between. The CDR3 region is CASSPGKPGSDEQYF. Written as DNA, the CDR3 is TGTGCCAGCTCACCCGGGAAACCGGGTTCAGACGAGCAGTACTTC.

The sample holds a few counts of this clone. This chain links TRBV5-5 with TRBJ2-7; D may be TRBD1 (6 bases). The CDR3 extends over 14 amino acids. Germline V gives CDR1 SGHKS, CDR2 YYEKEE (reference sequence). With 4 bases removed from V and 0 bases from J, the gap between germline ends came to 11 bases. The CDR3 DNA reads as TGTGCCAGCAGCCTTACAGGGAGCTCCTACGAGCAGTACTTC. Translated, it gives CASSLTGSSYEQYF.

The chain is built from TRBV10-2 and TRBJ2-7, with D hard to call. CDR3 size: 13 residues. In germline, CDR1 is WSHSY, CDR2 SAAADI. Deletions cut 8 bases from V and 2 bases from J, with 13 bases between. CDR3 loop: CASSYERTYEQYF. The CDR3 DNA is TGCGCCAGCTCTTATGAACGGACCTACGAGCAGTACTTC.

The chain recombines TRBV11-1 with TRBJ2-1; TRBD2 might be the D (6 bases). V was cut by 7 bases and J by 6 bases, with 16 bases left in between. The CDR3 spans 14 residues. The germline V gene has CDR1 SGHAT and CDR2 FQDESV (reference sequence). In DNA form, the CDR3 reads TGTGCCAGCACACCGGGACTCACCGTCAATGAGCAGTTCTTC. It yields the protein CASTPGLTVNEQFF.

CDR3 in DNA: TGTGCCAGCAGGGCCCGGACAGTTAGCAATCAGCCCCAGCATTTT. It specifies CASRARTVSNQPQHF. The chain employs TRBV6-1 and TRBJ1-5; weak D call: TRBD1 (6 bases). Germline values: CDR1 MNHNS, CDR2 SASEGT. V shed 6 bases and J shed 0 bases, with 12 bases lying between them. The CDR3 runs 15 residues.

This chain connects TRBV5-6 to TRBJ2-2, with D perhaps matching TRBD1 (6 bases). The V gene's germline CDR1 is SGHDT and CDR2 YYEEEE. V lost 2 bases and J lost 0, with 14 bases in between. The CDR3 loop spans 17 amino acids. In DNA, the CDR3 is TGTGCCAGCAGCTTTGTTTTGGGGGCAGCGAACACCGGGGAGCTGTTTTTT. Its translation is CASSFVLGAANTGELFF.

For this clone: The missing conserved phenylalanine or tryptophan at the end of this CDR3 makes a read error likely. The DNA is omitted, as the CDR3 cannot be located on it reliably, and the CDR3 follows TCRdb's listing. The chain links TRBV6-9 to TRBJ2-3; TRBD1, as called in the table, went unchecked against the DNA. The germline gives CDR1 MNHGY, CDR2 SVAAGI. The CDR3 totals 9 residues, both ends included. The CDR3 is CASSSGQGT.

This chain joins TRBV5-5 and TRBJ1-2; D may be TRBD1 (5 bases). Germline CDR1 SGHKS, CDR2 YYEKEE (reference sequence). The CDR3 runs 17 residues. Trimming stripped 0 bases from V and 9 bases from J, with 24 bases between. In DNA form, the CDR3 reads TGTGCCAGCAGCTTGGTGGGGAGACCGGGACCGATTACGAGCTACACCTTC. It encodes CASSLVGRPGPITSYTF.

The chain links TRBV10-2 to TRBJ2-1; 7 nucleotides match TRBD1. Trimming at V came to 7 bases and at J to 2 bases, leaving 2 bases not matched to a gene. The CDR3 runs to 13 residues. CDR1 is WSHSY and CDR2 is SAAADI in the germline V gene. The CDR3 spells CASTQGPYNEQFF. As DNA, the CDR3 is TGCGCCAGCACACAGGGGCCCTACAATGAGCAGTTCTTC.

This chain links TRBV9 with TRBJ2-3, with D hard to call. The CDR3 has 13 residues. Trimming cost V 0 bases and J 9 bases, with 11 bases left between them. Per the germline V gene, CDR1 is SGDLS and CDR2 is YYNGEE. For the CDR3, the DNA is TGTGCCAGCAGCGTAGAAAGTAGAACAACGCAGTATTTT. This translates into CASSVESRTTQYF. The complete variable domain, with remaining parts taken from reference TRBV9 and TRBJ2-3, reads DSGVTQTPKHLITATGQRVTLRCSPRSGDLSVYWYQQSLDQGLQFLIQYYNGEERAKGNILERFSAQQFPDLHSELNLSSLELGDSALYFCASSVESRTTQYFGPGTRLTVL.

V gene TRBV19 combines with J gene TRBJ2-1; D is ambiguous. The CDR3 runs 16 residues. Deletions cut 3 bases from V and 1 base from J, with 13 bases between. The germline gives CDR1 LNHDA, CDR2 SQIVND (reference sequence). For the CDR3, the DNA is TGTGCCAGTAGTATTGGGCGAGCGCCGTCCTACAATGAGCAGTTCTTC. Its protein product is CASSIGRAPSYNEQFF.

The CDR3 reads CASSQEGQGYGANVLTF. CDR3 nucleotide sequence: TGCGCCAGCAGCCAAGAAGGACAGGGTTACGGGGCCAACGTCCTGACTTTC. This sequence joins TRBV4-1 and TRBJ2-6; 8 positions agree with TRBD1. Germline CDR1 reads MGHRA; CDR2 reads YSYEKL. J gave up 4 bases and V 0 bases, and 5 bases lay outside the gene matches. There are 17 residues in the CDR3.

The chain uses TRBV28 and TRBJ2-6; no clear D. Trimming left V 10 bases short and J 2 bases short, with 18 bases between. This CDR3 region has 16 residues. In germline, CDR1 is MDHEN, CDR2 SYDVKM. The CDR3 DNA is TGTGCCACCCTACAGAGGAATAAGGCTGGGGCCAACGTCCTGACTTTC. It yields the protein CATLQRNKAGANVLTF.